These T cell receptor beta chains were read from a single sample in a study of radiation and T cells in renal cell carcinoma. Sequencing used immunoSEQ multiplex PCR; TCRdb keeps in-frame clones, though not all of them. The sample lists fewer than 55,000 clones; about 80% were seen once. The sample here was blood, taken from a patient whose treatment included radiotherapy and nephrectomy. Receptors were obtained from a woman in her sixties or seventies with renal cell carcinoma. CDR3s include the opening cysteine and the closing phenylalanine or tryptophan. The D gene is left open where the match is weak. Size tells how often a clone was seen (once, few, many) or the class of an expanded clone, and some rows leave it out.

>-|-|TRBV4-1|TRBJ1-2
TGCGCCAGCAGCACGACAACAGGAGACTATGGCTACACCTTC
CASSTTTGDYGYTF
>-|TRBD1|TRBV19|TRBJ2-3
TGTGCCAGTAGTGCCCAACCGACAGGGTACACAGATACGCAGTATTTT
CASSAQPTGYTDTQYF
>-|-|TRBV9|TRBJ2-5
TGTGCCAGCAGCGTAGGCGGGGGCCGGGCGGAGACCCAGTACTTC
CASSVGGGRAETQYF
>-|-|TRBV19|TRBJ1-2
TGTGCCAGTAGTTCGGGACACCCCTATGGCTACACCTTC
CASSSGHPYGYTF
>-|-|TRBV5-1|TRBJ1-1
TGCGCCAGCAGCTTGACGGAGATCAACACTGAAGCTTTCTTT
CASSLTEINTEAFF
>-|-|TRBV2|TRBJ2-1
TGTGCCAGCACCCCCACGCAGGGTTTTGTTGAGCAGTTCTTC
CASTPTQGFVEQFF
>few|-|TRBV6-5|TRBJ1-1
TGTGCCAGCAGGTTTGACGGGAACACTGAAGCTTTCTTT
CASRFDGNTEAFF
>-|-|TRBV6-5|TRBJ2-5
TGTGCCAGCAGTTACTCGATGACAGAGGGAGGAGAGACCCAGTACTTC
CASSYSMTEGGETQYF
>many|-|TRBV6-5|TRBJ1-6
TGTGCCAGCAGTTACAGGACGGAGAATTCACCCCTCCACTTT
CASSYRTENSPLHF
>-|-|TRBV27|TRBJ2-3
TGTGCCAGCAGATCGTTGACAGCCGCTAGCACAGATACGCAGTATTTT
CASRSLTAASTDTQYF
>-|-|TRBV6-4|TRBJ2-3
TGTGCCAGCAGTTTCCTCGGGGGCGCAGATACGCAGTATTTT
CASSFLGGADTQYF
>-|TRBD2|TRBV19|TRBJ2-6
TGTGCCAGTAGTCTCAGGGGACTAGCGGGGGGTGCCTCTGGGGCCAACGTCCTGACTTTC
CASSLRGLAGGASGANVLTF
>-|TRBD2|TRBV9|TRBJ2-3
TGTGCCAGCAGTGAGGGAGGGAGGGCTAATACGCAGTATTTT
CASSEGGRANTQYF
>-|-|TRBV6-1|TRBJ1-1
TGTGCCAGCAGTGAATTTTCGGGGCAGATGAACACTGAAGCTTTCTTT
CASSEFSGQMNTEAFF
>-|-|TRBV28|TRBJ2-7
TGTGCCAGCGGGCGGGGCAGTGCCGCCGAGCAGTACTTC
CASGRGSAAEQYF
>-|-|TRBV5-1|TRBJ1-1
TGCGCCAGCAGCTTGGGACAGGTGAACACTGAAGCTTTCTTT
CASSLGQVNTEAFF
>-|-|TRBV5-4|TRBJ2-5
TGTGCCAGCAGGGTACAAGAGACCCAGTACTTC
CASRVQETQYF
>few|-|TRBV14|TRBJ2-1
TGTGCCAGCAGCCAATCGTCTTACAATGAGCAGTTCTTC
CASSQSSYNEQFF
>once|-|TRBV7-9|TRBJ2-1
TGTGCCAGCAGCCGTTTAGGGGTGATGGGGGGCAATGAGCAGTTCTTC
CASSRLGVMGGNEQFF
>-|-|TRBV6-5|TRBJ1-2
TGTGCCAGCACGTCAAAGGTGGAGGGTGGCTACACCTTC
CASTSKVEGGYTF
>-|-|TRBV7-9|TRBJ2-7
TGTGCCAGCAGCCCCCCCGGGACCGAGCAGTACTTC
CASSPPGTEQYF
>-|TRBD2|TRBV7-8|TRBJ2-2
TGTGCCAGCAGCCCGAGCGGGGCGAACACCGGGGAGCTGTTTTTT
CASSPSGANTGELFF
>-|TRBD1|TRBV2|TRBJ2-5
TGTGCCTCTAACCGGCGAGGCGACAGGGAAGAGACCCAGTACTTC
CASNRRGDREETQYF
>once|TRBD2|TRBV5-4|TRBJ2-1
TGTGCCAGCAGCCTAGGGACTAGCGTCAATGAGCAGTTCTTC
CASSLGTSVNEQFF